The entry below gives a single T cell receptor beta chain sequence along with its context. The target antigen is unknown. This entry belongs to a study of cytomegalovirus exposure and HLA in healthy donors. For the study at large: Membership in the Caucasian-associated ancestry cluster was found for about four fifths of approximately 380 genotyped donors.

Germline assignment: CDR1 WSHSY and CDR2 SAAADI. There are 15 residues in the CDR3. With 5 bases removed from V and 0 bases from J, the gap between germline ends came to 11 bases. These donors counted as nominally healthy when sampled, but unrecorded immune exposures were likely. The PCR was carried out with 60 Vbeta primers and 13 Jbeta primers. Sequenced by immunoSEQ multiplex PCR; TCRdb stores in-frame clones only, minus some. This repertoire comprises roughly 39,000 clones; its ten largest clones make up around 3.1%. General study points: Rates of TCR association differed by HLA locus in a later analysis, with DRB1 highest and HLA-C lowest. According to the study, around 150 TCR beta chains were cytomegalovirus-associated.

This chain connects TRBV10-2 to TRBJ1-3, with D tentatively TRBD1 (6 bases). The source material was PBMCs. The sequence was obtained from a woman aged 25 to 39 in good health and CMV-seropositive. CDR3 residues: CASSSTGNSGNTIYF. In DNA, the CDR3 is TGCGCCAGCAGTTCAACAGGGAACTCTGGAAACACCATATATTTT.